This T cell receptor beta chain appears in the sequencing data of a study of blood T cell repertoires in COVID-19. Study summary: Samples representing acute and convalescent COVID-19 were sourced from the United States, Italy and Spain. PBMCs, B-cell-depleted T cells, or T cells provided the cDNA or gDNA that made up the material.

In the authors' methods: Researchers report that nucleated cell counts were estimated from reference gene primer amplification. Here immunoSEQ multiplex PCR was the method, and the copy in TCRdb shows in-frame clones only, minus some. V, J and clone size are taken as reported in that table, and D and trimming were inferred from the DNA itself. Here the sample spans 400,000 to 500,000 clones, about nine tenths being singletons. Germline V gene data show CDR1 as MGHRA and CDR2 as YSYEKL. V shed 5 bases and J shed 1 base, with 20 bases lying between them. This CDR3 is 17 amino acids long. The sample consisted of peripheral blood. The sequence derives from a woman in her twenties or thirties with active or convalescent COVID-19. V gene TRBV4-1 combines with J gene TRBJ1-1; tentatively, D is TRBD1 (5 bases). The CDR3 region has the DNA TGCGCCAGCAGCTCAAGGGGAACTCAGAACCGGAACACTGAAGCTTTCTTT. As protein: CASSSRGTQNRNTEAFF.